One sample yielded the 12 T cell receptor beta chains listed below, sequenced in a study of high-grade serous ovarian cancer treatment subgroups. Tumor tissue was taken before any definitive surgery or chemotherapy was given. Profiling relied on immunoSEQ multiplex PCR, and the TCRdb table lists in-frame clones only, not all of them. The data show about 16,000 clones, 73% seen once. The sample consisted of tumor tissue. Receptor source: a human donor with high-grade serous ovarian cancer.

This sequence joins TRBV11-2 and TRBJ1-1, with a tentative D call TRBD1 (5 bases). This CDR3 is 16 amino acids long. CDR1 is SGHAT and CDR2 is FQNNGV in the germline V gene. V was clipped by 1 base and J by 4 bases, with 16 bases between them. This chain's CDR3 is CASSLGLGPIGTEAFF. The CDR3 DNA reads TGTGCCAGCAGCTTAGGTTTGGGACCTATTGGCACTGAAGCTTTCTTT.

This clone was observed a handful of times. This chain links TRBV7-2 with TRBJ1-2; TRBD1 might be the D (6 bases). The CDR3 has 14 amino acids. Trimming pared 5 bases from V and 4 bases from J, leaving 14 bases between. The V gene's germline CDR1 is SGHTA and CDR2 FQGNSA. In DNA form, the CDR3 reads TGTGCCAGCAGCGGGGCGAGGGACACCTATGGCTACACCTTC. As protein: CASSGARDTYGYTF.

V usage is TRBV5-1 and J usage is TRBJ1-1; 9 nucleotides line up with TRBD1. The germline V gene has CDR1 SGHRS and CDR2 YFSETQ. This CDR3 spans 16 amino acids. Trimming at V came to 4 bases and at J to 0 bases, leaving 7 bases not matched to a gene. This CDR3 is CASSRGQGYMNTEAFF. CDR3 DNA: TGCGCCAGCAGCCGGGGACAGGGTTACATGAACACTGAAGCTTTCTTT.

This clone has just one count. The chain combines TRBV19 with TRBJ2-7; no clear D. CDR1 is LNHDA, CDR2 SQIVND, per germline (reference sequence). Trimming cost V 5 bases and J 2 bases, with 10 bases left between them. The CDR3 runs to 13 residues. This CDR3 is CASSSDGAYEQYF. CDR3 nucleotides: TGTGCCAGTAGTTCCGACGGAGCCTACGAGCAGTACTTC.

This chain joins TRBV9 and TRBJ2-3; D is possibly TRBD2 (6 bases). The V end was cut by 0 bases, the J end by 8 bases, with 7 bases between. The CDR3 runs 12 residues. From germline, CDR1 is SGDLS and CDR2 YYNGEE. The CDR3 region is CASSVGAGTQYF. The CDR3, as DNA: TGTGCCAGCAGCGTAGGAGCGGGTACGCAGTATTTT.

The chain recombines TRBV11-2 with TRBJ1-6, with a possible D match to TRBD1 (5 bases). The germline V gene has CDR1 SGHAT and CDR2 FQNNGV. This CDR3 comprises 16 residues. The V end was cut by 5 bases, the J end by 4 bases, with 15 bases between. The CDR3 sequence: CASSPSGALYNSPLHF. The CDR3 bases are TGTGCCAGCAGCCCAAGTGGGGCGCTTTATAATTCACCCCTCCACTTT. Supplemented by reference TRBV11-2 and TRBJ1-6, the full variable domain reads EAGVAQSPRYKIIEKRQSVAFWCNPISGHATLYWYQQILGQGPKLLIQFQNNGVVDDSQLPKDRFSAERLKGVDSTLKIQPAKLEDSAVYLCASSPSGALYNSPLHFGNGTRLTVT.

The V gene is TRBV5-7, the J gene TRBJ2-1; TRBD1 might be the D (5 bases). TRBV5-7 is filed as an ORF, its function uncertain. The V end was cut by 1 base, the J end by 4 bases, with 21 bases between. The CDR3 sequence is 18 residues long. The CDR3: CASSLTVDGHTKYNEQFF. Here the CDR3 DNA reads TGTGCCAGCAGCTTGACGGTGGATGGACATACAAAATACAATGAGCAGTTCTTC.

By share, this clone ranks as medium-sized. The chain employs TRBV7-2 and TRBJ2-1; 7 bases agree with TRBD1. The germline V gene encodes CDR1 SGHTA and CDR2 FQGNSA. The V and J ends lost 4 bases and 7 bases, in that order; junction bases with no gene match: 4. The CDR3 totals 13 residues. The CDR3, as DNA: TGTGCCAGCAGCTCCGCGACAGGGAATGAGCAGTTCTTC. Amino acids: CASSSATGNEQFF.

CDR3 sequence reads: CASSLGMGGYTF. Here the CDR3 DNA reads TGTGCCAGCAGCTTGGGAATGGGTGGCTACACCTTC. The V gene is TRBV5-7, the J gene TRBJ1-2, with no clear D. TRBV5-7 is assigned to the ORF class and has an uncertain function. The V gene lost 0 bases and the J gene lost 7 bases, with 7 bases spanning the gap. The CDR3 sequence is 12 residues long.

The chain has TRBV7-8 and TRBJ2-1; D perhaps matches TRBD2 (6 bases). The CDR3 sequence is 14 residues long. The germline V gene encodes CDR1 SGHVS and CDR2 FQNEAQ. Trimming removed 5 bases at V and 7 bases at J, with 15 bases between. CDR3 nucleotides: TGTGCCAGCAGCCACGGACATGGAGGGAATGAGCAGTTCTTC. Protein sequence: CASSHGHGGNEQFF.

The chain uses TRBV5-1 and TRBJ2-7; D ambiguous. The germline V gene encodes CDR1 SGHRS and CDR2 YFSETQ. The CDR3 runs to 14 residues. V shed 1 base and J shed 3 bases, with 11 bases lying between them. CDR3 bases: TGCGCCAGCAGCTTGAACCCGTCCTTCTACGAGCAGTACTTC. This sequence encodes CASSLNPSFYEQYF. The variable domain in full, completed from reference TRBV5-1 and TRBJ2-7, reads KAGVTQTPRYLIKTRGQQVTLSCSPISGHRSVSWYQQTPGQGLQFLFEYFSETQRNKGNFPGRFSGRQFSNSRSEMNVSTLELGDSALYLCASSLNPSFYEQYFGPGTRLTVT.

CDR3 sequence (DNA): TGCGCCAGCAGCTTGGGGGGCCATGGCTACACCTTC. Amino acid sequence: CASSLGGHGYTF. The rearrangement uses TRBV5-1 and TRBJ1-2, with a tentative D call TRBD1 (5 bases). V dropped 0 bases and J dropped 6 bases, with 6 bases sitting between them. The CDR3 runs 12 residues. Per the germline V gene, CDR1 is SGHRS and CDR2 is YFSETQ.